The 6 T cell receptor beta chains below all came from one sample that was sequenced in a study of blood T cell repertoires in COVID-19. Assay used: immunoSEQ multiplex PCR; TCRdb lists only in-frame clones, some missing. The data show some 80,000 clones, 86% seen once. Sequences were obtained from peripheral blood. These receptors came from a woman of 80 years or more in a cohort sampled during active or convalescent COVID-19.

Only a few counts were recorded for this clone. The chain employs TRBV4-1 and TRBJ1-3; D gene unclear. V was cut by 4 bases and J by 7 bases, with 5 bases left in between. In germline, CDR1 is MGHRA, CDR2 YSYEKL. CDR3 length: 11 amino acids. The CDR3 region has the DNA TGCGCCAGCAGCCGGACTAACACCATATATTTT. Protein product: CASSRTNTIYF.

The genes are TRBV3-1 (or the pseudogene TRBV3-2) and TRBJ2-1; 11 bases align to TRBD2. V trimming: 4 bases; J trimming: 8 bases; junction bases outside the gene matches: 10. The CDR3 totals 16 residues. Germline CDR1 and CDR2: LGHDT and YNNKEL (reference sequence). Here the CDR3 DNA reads TGTGCCAGCAGCCGGAGGACTAGCGGGCGGGTAGATGAGCAGTTCTTC. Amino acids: CASSRRTSGRVDEQFF.

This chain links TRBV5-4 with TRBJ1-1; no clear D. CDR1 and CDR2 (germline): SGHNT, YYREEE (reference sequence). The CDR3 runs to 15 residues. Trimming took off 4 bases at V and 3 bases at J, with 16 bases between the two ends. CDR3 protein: CASSQSPGWDTEAFF. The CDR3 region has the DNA TGTGCCAGCAGCCAAAGCCCGGGTTGGGACACTGAAGCTTTCTTT.

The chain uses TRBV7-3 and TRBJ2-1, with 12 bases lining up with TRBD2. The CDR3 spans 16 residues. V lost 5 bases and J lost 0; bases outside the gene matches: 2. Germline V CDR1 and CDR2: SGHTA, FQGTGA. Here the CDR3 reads CASSQTSGSSYNEQFF. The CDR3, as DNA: TGTGCCAGCAGCCAGACTAGCGGGAGCTCCTACAATGAGCAGTTCTTC.

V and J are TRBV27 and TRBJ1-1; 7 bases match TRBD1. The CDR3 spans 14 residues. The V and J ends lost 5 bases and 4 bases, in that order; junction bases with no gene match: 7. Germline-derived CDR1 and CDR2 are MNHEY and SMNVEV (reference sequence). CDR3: CASSTRQGITEAFF. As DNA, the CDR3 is TGTGCCAGCAGTACCCGACAGGGAATCACTGAAGCTTTCTTT.

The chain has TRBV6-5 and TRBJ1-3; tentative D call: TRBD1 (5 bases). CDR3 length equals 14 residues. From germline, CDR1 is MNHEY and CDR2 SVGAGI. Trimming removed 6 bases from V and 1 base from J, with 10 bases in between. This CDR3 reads CASRGDFSGNTIYF. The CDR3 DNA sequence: TGTGCCAGCAGGGGGGACTTTTCTGGAAACACCATATATTTT.